The subject of this entry is one T cell receptor (beta chain). Antigen: not known. These data belong to a study of post-analysis software for immune sequencing data. Broader study findings: Patients with multiple sclerosis recorded significantly lower normalized Chao1 diversity than controls, the study found. About five TRBV segments appeared more often in patients than in controls, and TRBV5-6, TRBV5-1 and TRBV20-1 were among these.

The CDR3 has 13 residues. V lost 3 bases to trimming and J lost 15 bases, with 18 bases between them. Germline V gives CDR1 SGHAT, CDR2 FQNNGV. Presence of unique molecular identifiers characterized the TCR beta cDNA libraries. The authors obtained roughly 500,000 cDNA molecules from roughly 1.1 to 9.2 million T cells. TCRdb called the PCR reads again in MiXCR, with one record for every CDR3 protein. This sample has some 700,000 distinct CDR3 sequences; 59% occur once, and the top ten carry over 9%. This receptor was obtained from a girl between 2 and 10 years old with multiple sclerosis. Sequenced input: blood. V is TRBV11-2 and J is TRBJ2-4; weak D call: TRBD2 (5 bases). The CDR3 sequence is CASSFSGSYERYF. CDR3 nucleotide sequence: TGTGCCAGCAGCTTCAGCGGCTCCTACGAGCGGTACTTC.